This passage covers 28 T cell receptor beta chains from one sample sequenced in a study of CD8+ T cells in alopecia areata. cDNA reverse transcribed from extracted RNA served as the sequencing template. Method: immunoSEQ multiplex PCR; TCRdb's copy keeps in-frame clones and lacks some. The sample records approximately 170,000 clones, less than 70% being singletons. As to treatment: oral pan-JAK inhibitor, 5-10 mg twice daily. The sample consisted of CD4+ T cells sorted from blood, taken at week 24, from a patient treated with tofacitinib. The receptors derive from a human donor with alopecia areata.

This chain links TRBV5-1 with TRBJ2-5; D unresolved. This CDR3 has 12 residues. Germline lookup yields CDR1 SGHRS and CDR2 YFSETQ. Trimming stripped 0 bases from V and 4 bases from J, with 4 bases between. CDR3 nucleotide sequence: TGCGCCAGCAGCTTGGCCAGAGAGACCCAGTACTTC. Its translation: CASSLARETQYF.

The chain uses TRBV30 and TRBJ1-2; a weak D match, TRBD1 (5 bases). This CDR3 contains 16 residues. CDR1 and CDR2 (germline): GTSNPN, SVGIG (reference sequence). V was cut by 1 base and J by 0 bases, with 15 bases left in between. CDR3 DNA: TGTGCCTGGAGTGCGACAGCCACTATCGCTAACTATGGCTACACCTTC. Encoded protein: CAWSATATIANYGYTF.

In this sample, this clone turned up once. V and J are TRBV5-1 and TRBJ2-5, with D unclear. The CDR3 totals 13 residues. The V and J ends lost 4 bases and 2 bases respectively, with 9 bases between them. From germline, CDR1 is SGHRS and CDR2 YFSETQ. The CDR3 region is CASSEPQQETQYF. The CDR3 bases are TGCGCCAGCAGCGAACCCCAGCAAGAGACCCAGTACTTC.

This clone has just a few counts. The chain employs TRBV5-6 and TRBJ2-5; 7 nucleotides line up with TRBD2. Per the germline V gene, CDR1 is SGHDT and CDR2 is YYEEEE. The CDR3 spans 13 residues. The ends lost 3 bases at V and 4 bases at J; junction bases unmatched: 3. This CDR3 reads CASSSGLVETQYF. The CDR3 coding sequence is TGTGCCAGCAGCTCCGGACTAGTAGAGACCCAGTACTTC.

This clone turned up a few times. This chain uses TRBV5-1 with TRBJ2-3, with D perhaps TRBD1 or TRBD2 (5 bases each). CDR3 length equals 13 residues. V was trimmed by 6 bases and J by 2 bases, leaving 10 bases between them. Germline CDR1 SGHRS, CDR2 YFSETQ. The CDR3 is CASTRDLTDTQYF. The DNA for the CDR3 is TGCGCCAGCACCCGGGACCTCACAGATACGCAGTATTTT. Variable domain in full (rest from reference TRBV5-1 and TRBJ2-3): KAGVTQTPRYLIKTRGQQVTLSCSPISGHRSVSWYQQTPGQGLQFLFEYFSETQRNKGNFPGRFSGRQFSNSRSEMNVSTLELGDSALYLCASTRDLTDTQYFGPGTRLTVL.

This sequence joins TRBV29-1 and TRBJ1-1, with D perhaps matching TRBD1 (5 bases). Trimming took off 3 bases at V and 4 bases at J, with 12 bases between the two ends. From germline, CDR1 is SQVTM and CDR2 ANQGSEA. The CDR3 sequence is 13 residues long. CDR3 region: CSVDPGGFTEAFF. Here the CDR3 DNA reads TGCAGCGTTGACCCGGGGGGATTCACTGAAGCTTTCTTT.

The gene calls are TRBV5-1 and TRBJ1-6, with 11 bases lining up with TRBD1. Looked up from germline, CDR1 is SGHRS and CDR2 is YFSETQ. V gave up 4 bases and J gave up 9 bases; unmatched junction bases: 6. The CDR3 length is 15 residues. The CDR3 loop reads CASSAPGQGGSPLHF. The CDR3, as DNA: TGCGCCAGCAGCGCTCCGGGACAGGGGGGTTCACCCCTCCACTTT. Full variable domain (remainder filled in from reference TRBV5-1 and TRBJ1-6): KAGVTQTPRYLIKTRGQQVTLSCSPISGHRSVSWYQQTPGQGLQFLFEYFSETQRNKGNFPGRFSGRQFSNSRSEMNVSTLELGDSALYLCASSAPGQGGSPLHFGNGTRLTVT.

This clone was seen more than once but under ten times. The chain uses TRBV5-1 and TRBJ1-2; 9 nucleotides align to TRBD1. The V gene's germline CDR1 is SGHRS and CDR2 YFSETQ. The length of the CDR3 is 16 residues. J lost 2 bases, V lost 3 bases, and 8 bases had no gene match. In DNA form, the CDR3 reads TGCGCCAGCAGCTCCCGGGGACAGGGTTGGAACTATGGCTACACCTTC. Protein: CASSSRGQGWNYGYTF.

This clone was seen a few times. V and J are TRBV2 and TRBJ2-6; possible D gene TRBD1, 6 bases. Germline V gene sequence: CDR1 SNHLY, CDR2 FYNNEI. CDR3 length: 17 amino acids. Trimming removed 6 bases at V and 0 bases at J, with 15 bases between. The CDR3 loop reads CASRGRGGFSGANVLTF. The CDR3 bases are TGTGCCAGCAGGGGCAGGGGCGGTTTCTCTGGGGCCAACGTCCTGACTTTC.

The CDR3, as DNA: TGTGCCAGCAGTGAAGGTCTCAGGGCCTCATCTGGAAACACCATATATTTT. Protein: CASSEGLRASSGNTIYF. The V and J genes are TRBV2 and TRBJ1-3, with a tentative D call TRBD1 (5 bases). The germline V and J ends were trimmed by 1 base and 1 base, with 14 bases remaining between them. Germline CDR1 and CDR2: SNHLY and FYNNEI. CDR3 length equals 17 residues.

This chain uses TRBV27 with TRBJ2-1, with D possibly TRBD1 on 8 matching bases. Trimming took off 3 bases at V and 3 bases at J, with 21 bases between the two ends. CDR3 length: 18 amino acids. The germline CDR1 and CDR2 sequences are MNHEY and SMNVEV (reference sequence). The CDR3 protein is CASSLARTGRGLYNEQFF. The CDR3 coding sequence is TGTGCCAGCAGTTTGGCACGGACAGGGAGGGGGCTCTACAATGAGCAGTTCTTC.

The V gene is TRBV2, the J gene TRBJ1-5; 8 bases line up with TRBD1. The junction had 6 bases not matched to a gene; V was cut back by 6 bases and J by 5 bases. The CDR3 contains 14 residues. The germline CDR1 and CDR2 sequences are SNHLY and FYNNEI. The chain's CDR3 is CASRGDRYHQPQHF. In nucleotides, the CDR3 is TGTGCCAGCAGGGGGGACAGGTACCATCAGCCCCAGCATTTT.

This clone was seen just once. The CDR3 loop is CSVGSRAYEQYF. The CDR3 DNA reads as TGCAGCGTTGGTTCTAGGGCCTACGAGCAGTACTTC. The chain joins TRBV29-1 to TRBJ2-7; D unresolved. Germline V gives CDR1 SQVTM, CDR2 ANQGSEA. CDR3 length: 12 residues. V was clipped by 4 bases and J by 2 bases, with 9 bases between them.

This clone was observed a few times. The chain combines TRBV29-1 with TRBJ1-2; D might be TRBD1 (5 bases). Between the trimmed V and J ends, which lost 3 bases and 4 bases, there was a span of 12 bases. Germline-derived CDR1 and CDR2 are SQVTM and ANQGSEA. CDR3 length equals 13 residues. This CDR3 is CSVDPGKAYGYTF. DNA of the CDR3: TGCAGCGTTGATCCAGGGAAGGCCTATGGCTACACCTTC.

This sequence joins TRBV30 and TRBJ2-2; 7 bases are shared with TRBD1. Losses at the gene ends were 5 bases for V and 5 bases for J; bases not matched to a gene: 8. There are 14 residues in the CDR3. Germline-derived CDR1 and CDR2 are GTSNPN and SVGIG (reference sequence). CDR3 coding DNA: TGTGCCTGGTGCACAGGGGTCAGGACCGGGGAGCTGTTTTTT. This gives the protein CAWCTGVRTGELFF.

J is TRBJ1-1 and V is TRBV30; weak D call: TRBD1 (5 bases). CDR3 size: 13 residues. Per the germline V gene, CDR1 is GTSNPN and CDR2 is SVGIG (reference sequence). V was pared by 7 bases and J by 5 bases, with 17 bases between. CDR3 region: CAFRDGGRTEAFF. CDR3 sequence (DNA): TGTGCCTTCAGGGACGGAGGGAGGACTGAAGCTTTCTTT.

The chain recombines TRBV7-9 with TRBJ2-3, with D tentatively TRBD2 (6 bases). From germline, CDR1 is SEHNR and CDR2 FQNEAQ (reference sequence). This CDR3 contains 15 residues. The ends were cut back, 3 bases at V and 5 bases at J, with 15 bases in the middle. This CDR3 is CASSFPTRGGDTQYF. In DNA, the CDR3 is TGTGCCAGCAGCTTTCCTACTAGGGGAGGAGATACGCAGTATTTT.

The chain carries TRBV11-2 and TRBJ2-7; TRBD2 aligns across 11 bases. Germline trimming cut 7 bases from V and 3 bases from J; bases unmatched to any gene: 2. CDR3 size: 13 residues. Germline lookup yields CDR1 SGHAT and CDR2 FQNNGV. This chain's CDR3 is CASTLAGGYEQYF. The DNA of the CDR3 is TGTGCCAGCACGCTAGCGGGGGGCTACGAGCAGTACTTC.

This clone was counted between two and nine times. The chain has TRBV29-1 and TRBJ1-5; possibly TRBD1 for D (6 bases). From germline, CDR1 is SQVTM and CDR2 ANQGSEA. The CDR3 consists of 15 residues. V lost 7 bases and J lost 0, with 16 bases in between. CDR3 sequence: CSATTGGDSNQPQHF. DNA of the CDR3: TGCAGCGCCACGACAGGTGGGGATAGCAATCAGCCCCAGCATTTT.

This clone was seen just once. The chain uses TRBV5-1 and TRBJ2-1, with TRBD2 as a possible D gene (6 bases). The germline gives CDR1 SGHRS, CDR2 YFSETQ. V was clipped by 6 bases and J by 7 bases, with 14 bases between them. The CDR3 contains 13 residues. The CDR3 reads CASTGGVGNEQFF. The CDR3 nucleotides read TGCGCCAGCACCGGGGGAGTAGGAAATGAGCAGTTCTTC.

The chain combines TRBV4-2 with TRBJ1-1, with 7 bases identical to TRBD1. This CDR3 region has 15 residues. The junction had 8 bases not matched to a gene; V was cut back by 4 bases and J by 3 bases. CDR1 and CDR2 from the germline V gene are LGHNA and YNFKEQ. CDR3 in amino acids: CASSLPDREYTEAFF. The DNA for the CDR3 is TGTGCCAGCAGCCTACCCGACAGGGAGTACACTGAAGCTTTCTTT.

This chain joins TRBV6-5 and TRBJ2-7; 9 bases line up with TRBD1. Unmatched junction bases numbered 7, after V lost 7 bases and J lost 0 bases. The CDR3 has 15 amino acids. Per germline, CDR1 MNHEY and CDR2 SVGAGI. The CDR3 DNA is TGTGCCAGCATGAGGGGACAGGGCCTCTCCTACGAGCAGTACTTC. Its translation: CASMRGQGLSYEQYF.

This clone was observed a few times. The chain is built from TRBV30 and TRBJ2-1, with 10 nucleotides matching TRBD2. Per germline, CDR1 GTSNPN and CDR2 SVGIG (reference sequence). The CDR3 loop spans 15 amino acids. V was clipped by 2 bases and J by 4 bases; unmatched bases: 5. The CDR3, as DNA: TGTGCCTGGAGTAATAGCGGGGGGCCTTACAATGAGCAGTTCTTC. As protein: CAWSNSGGPYNEQFF.

V and J are TRBV5-1 and TRBJ2-1, with D possibly being TRBD1 or TRBD2 (6 bases each). This CDR3 has 13 amino acids. Trimming shortened V by 4 bases and J by 8 bases, and 13 bases separated the two germline ends. Germline V gives CDR1 SGHRS, CDR2 YFSETQ. The chain's CDR3 is CASSHGRGDEQFF. Written as DNA, the CDR3 is TGCGCCAGCAGCCATGGTAGGGGGGATGAGCAGTTCTTC.

This clone was seen a single time. The chain carries TRBV29-1 and TRBJ2-2, with 8 bases fitting TRBD1. The germline gives CDR1 SQVTM, CDR2 ANQGSEA. The trim removed 4 bases at V and 3 bases at J, leaving 4 bases unmatched. This CDR3 has 14 amino acids. The CDR3 protein is CSVVGQGHTGELFF. The CDR3 DNA sequence: TGCAGCGTTGTTGGACAGGGTCACACCGGGGAGCTGTTTTTT.

The V call is TRBV30, the J call TRBJ2-5, with D tentatively TRBD2 (7 bases). This CDR3 is built from 14 residues. V gave up 3 bases and J gave up 1 base, with 12 bases separating them. Germline V gene data show CDR1 as GTSNPN and CDR2 as SVGIG (reference sequence). The chain's CDR3 is CAWRGRGTQETQYF. The CDR3 DNA reads as TGTGCCTGGAGGGGGAGGGGGACCCAAGAGACCCAGTACTTC.

The J gene is TRBJ2-5, the V gene TRBV5-1, with D perhaps being TRBD1 or TRBD2 (6 bases each). From germline, CDR1 is SGHRS and CDR2 YFSETQ. Trimming took off 0 bases at V and 4 bases at J, with 13 bases between the two ends. The length of the CDR3 is 15 residues. CDR3: CASSLVVRGGETQYF. In DNA form, the CDR3 reads TGCGCCAGCAGCTTGGTTGTCAGGGGAGGAGAGACCCAGTACTTC.

This chain uses TRBV29-1 with TRBJ1-1; D ambiguous. The ends were cut back, 3 bases at V and 6 bases at J, with 11 bases in the middle. The CDR3 is 12 amino acids. The germline CDR1 and CDR2 sequences are SQVTM and ANQGSEA. This CDR3 reads CSVEKTRAEAFF. The CDR3 DNA reads as TGCAGCGTTGAGAAGACTCGCGCTGAAGCTTTCTTT. The variable domain in full, completed from reference TRBV29-1 and TRBJ1-1, reads SAVISQKPSRDICQRGTSLTIQCQVDSQVTMMFWYRQQPGQSLTLIATANQGSEATYESGFVIDKFPISRPNLTFSTLTVSNMSPEDSSIYLCSVEKTRAEAFFGQGTRLTVV.